This entry features one T cell receptor (beta chain) sequence. What it binds is unknown. The source of the sample is a study of radiotherapy plus CTLA-4 blockade in lung cancer. Overall study context: Among patients, roughly 17% showed objective responses, and 30% to 40% had disease control.

Lung cancer patients with chemo-refractory metastatic non-small-cell disease were given focal radiation plus CTLA-4 blockade with ipilimumab. Some clones are missing from TCRdb's copy, which holds only in-frame ones; the method was immunoSEQ multiplex PCR. The sample lists tens of thousands of clones; about four fifths were seen once. Study results and limitations: In blood, tumor-derived TCR clones expanded after radiotherapy plus ipilimumab. Early shifts in blood T cell clones, with interferon-beta, reportedly predicted response best.

This CDR3 comprises 16 residues. V was pared by 3 bases and J by 3 bases, with 8 bases of the junction left unmatched. CDR1 MNHNY and CDR2 SVGAGI come from the germline V gene (reference sequence). The sample in question was peripheral blood, obtained from a patient treated with radiotherapy plus ipilimumab. This clonotype originated in a human donor with non-small cell lung cancer who had stable disease on radiotherapy plus ipilimumab. The V call is TRBV6-6, the J call TRBJ2-3, with 8 bases lining up with TRBD2. The CDR3 spells CASSYRRTSRTDTQYF. CDR3 nucleotide sequence: TGTGCCAGCAGTTATCGCCGGACTAGCAGAACAGATACGCAGTATTTT.